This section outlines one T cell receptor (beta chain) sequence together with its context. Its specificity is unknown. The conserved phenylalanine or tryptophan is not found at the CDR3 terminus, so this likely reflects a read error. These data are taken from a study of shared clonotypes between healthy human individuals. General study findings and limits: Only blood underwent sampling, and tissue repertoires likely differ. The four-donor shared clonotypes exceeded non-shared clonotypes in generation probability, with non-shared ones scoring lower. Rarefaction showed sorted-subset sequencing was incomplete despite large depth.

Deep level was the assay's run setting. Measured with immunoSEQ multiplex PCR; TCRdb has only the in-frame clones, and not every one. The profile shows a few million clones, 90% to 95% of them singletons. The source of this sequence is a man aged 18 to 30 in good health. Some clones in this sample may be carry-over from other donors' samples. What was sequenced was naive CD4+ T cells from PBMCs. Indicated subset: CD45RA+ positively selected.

CDR3 nucleotides: TGCGCCAGCAGCCAATTAGGGGGCAATCAGCCCCAGCATTCT. This gives the protein CASSQLGGNQPQHS. This chain uses TRBV4-1 with TRBJ1-5; D perhaps matches TRBD1 (5 bases). The V end lost 2 bases, the J end lost 2 bases, and 7 bases lay between the germline ends. Germline CDR1 MGHRA, CDR2 YSYEKL. The CDR3 contains 14 residues.